This T cell receptor beta chain was found in a study of T cells expressing NK-cell markers. Findings and limits, study-wide: Of the CD8+ T cell pool in about 6 donors, roughly 1.0-8% was accounted for by dominant NKG2C+ clonotypes.

Worth noting for this clonotype: What it recognizes is unknown.

TCRdb derives one entry per CDR3 protein from the 5' RACE reads, leaving out DNA. The data include 400,000 to 550,000 distinct CDR3 sequences; the top ten clones carry 7.3%. This CDR3 contains 13 residues. Germline lookup yields CDR1 DFQATT and CDR2 SNEGSKA (reference sequence). Sequenced material: blood T cells: a sorted CD56 or NKG2C T cell subset, CD4+ or CD8+ T cells, or bulk PBMC T cells (not recorded which). The clonotype comes from a woman between 18 and 70 years old in good health. The chain is built from TRBV20-1 and TRBJ2-7. The CDR3 reads CSARAIPNIEQYF.